Detailed here is one T cell receptor (beta chain). Its recognized antigen is unknown. There are no base qualities to consult, and no much larger clone falls within one base. In total, roughly 670 healthy bone marrow donors made up the cohort. At the time of sampling, all cohort members were nominally healthy, though unrecorded immune exposures were likely present. The donor was CMV seronegative and was included in the group of hundreds of seronegative cohort members. A peripheral blood sample was provided by each donor, and peripheral blood mononuclear cells were used for TCR beta sequencing. The Qiagen DNeasy Blood Extraction Kit was used to extract genomic DNA from the blood cell samples. The record originates from a study of cytomegalovirus exposure and HLA in healthy donors (dated by TCRdb to 2016 to 2017). For the wider study: An earlier analysis of some 550 of the donors reported roughly 300 Gb of sequence data and 100 million to 140 million unique TCR beta sequences from some 180 million T cells. On average, 235,054 unique TCR beta nucleotide sequences were sequenced per donor among a few hundred genotyped donors of the cohort, with 15% to 20% of those sequences being non-productive. Rather than using new phenotypic data, the later analysis identified candidate immune exposures from TCR beta sequences and from how often those sequences occurred across donors. The aim of the study was to test whether cataloging public T cell receptors could identify signatures of past pathogen exposure. An early release that covered fewer than 800 HLA-typed donors contained approximately 320 gigabases of sequencing data and 75 million to 100 million unique TCR sequences. Because of strong linkage in the cohort, a few DR-DQ haplotypes were treated as single units for association and clustering. Alongside the repertoire data, information on donor age, sex, ethnicity and CMV serostatus was compiled. High-throughput TCR immunosequencing, statistical association of individual TCRs with disease status, and machine learning were combined to predict cytomegalovirus infection status. Using immunosequencing, the study profiled T cell repertoires from fewer than 850 subjects and related those repertoires to cytomegalovirus serostatus. Among the roughly 400 genotyped donors, around 79% belonged to the genetic ancestry cluster associated with self-reported Caucasian donors. To decide whether each TCR beta V gene segment behaved as functional or pseudogenic, an earlier analysis of nearly 600 of the donors relied on high-throughput TCR beta sequencing. In a later analysis, previously published TCR beta repertoires from several hundred donors were re-analyzed and high-resolution HLA genotyping was added so that TCR occurrence patterns could be studied. Both class I and class II loci were covered by HLA typing, at four-digit resolution. Typing coverage differed by locus: A, B, C, DRB1 and DQB1 were typed in about 620-640 donors, DQA1 in 500 to 550, DPA1 in approximately 600, and DPB1 in just under 490. All discovery cohort repertoires had been generated on a single sequencing platform. Along with the roughly 710-subject first cohort, a separate validation cohort of 120 different subjects was used. Genome-wide SNP genotypes for about 60% of the 666 donors were used in a later genetic analysis, which treated that subset as a discovery cohort.

What the study reported, not specific to this receptor: Cytomegalovirus status was reported to be diagnosed by the classifier with high specificity and sensitivity in both the original and validation cohorts. A later analysis associated around 16,000 TCR beta sequences with specific HLA alleles at a false discovery rate of 0.05. According to a later genetic analysis, donors in an Asian-associated ancestry cluster had fewer N-insertions in productive TCRs than the approximately 650-donor mean. Most TCR sequences were seen in very few donors, while some public TCRs were found in many individuals. Linkage disequilibrium might explain the correlated functional status among segregating V segments, but an unknown experimental factor could not be ruled out. Because HLA typing was missing for some donors at each locus, association tests included only the typed subset. A later analysis found that TCR association rates varied across HLA loci, with DRB1 alleles showing the most associated TCRs and HLA-C alleles the fewest. A group of highly shared sequence variants was considered likely to be a technical artifact of the sequencing pipeline. The authors suggested that the approach could potentially be extended to other disease states and immunological phenotypes. A later genetic analysis associated a missense DCLRE1C variant with V-gene and J-gene trimming of TCR beta chains, and an independent cohort replicated the association. Strong co-occurrence of HLA alleles, especially DR and DQ, made assigning TCR associations to individual alleles difficult. Broadly in line with IMGT annotations, most TCR beta V segments showed up in productive rearrangements about 87% or about 30% of the time in an earlier analysis of 587 of the donors. The study listed approximately 160 TCR beta chains as associated with cytomegalovirus. Presence/absence analyses assumed roughly uniform sequencing depth across donors, an assumption that may not hold. Some IMGT-functional V segments, including TRBV6-2 and TRBV6-3, could not be distinguished by the 87-base-pair reads and were therefore excluded. In a later analysis, several top co-occurrence clusters were reported to appear linked to parvovirus B19, influenza, CMV and Epstein-Barr virus. The only immune exposure information available for the cohort was CMV serostatus. In a later analysis, HLA-associated TCR beta chains were found to be more clonally expanded and to have lower generation probabilities than equally common non-associated chains. Because counts were too low, fewer than 20 rarely observed V segments, including chromosome 9 orphons, were excluded from the earlier analysis of several hundred of the donors. According to a later analysis, most CMV-associated TCR beta chains appeared to be HLA-restricted, and the HLA associations seemed to be driven largely by CMV exposure. A further reported finding was that TCR beta sequences accurately predicted the HLA-A and HLA-B alleles for most subjects in the first cohort. In vitro tests confirmed that three of the cytomegalovirus-associated TCR beta chains recognize cytomegalovirus antigens. Only TCR beta chains were sequenced in this cohort, and the absence of alpha or paired-chain data limited detectable features.

Per the germline V gene, MNHNS is the CDR1 and SASEGT is the CDR2. V is cut by 6 bases and J by 3 bases, and the space between the germline ends is 14 bases. Counted from cysteine to phenylalanine, this CDR3 has 14 amino acids. This entry keeps only the CDR3 DNA: 42 bases, framed from base 1. The library was prepared using the immunoSEQ multiplex PCR assay. For the multiplex PCR, a mixture combining 60 forward primers for TCR Vbeta segments and 13 reverse primers for TCR Jbeta segments was used. Amplification of the CDR3 region of rearranged TCR beta genes was performed with a multiplex PCR assay on genomic DNA. On the Illumina HiSeq System, the amplified TCR beta libraries were sequenced as 87-base-pair reads. Regarding the original processing steps: A later analysis tallied around 80 million unique TCR beta chains across the 666 repertoires, and around 10 million of those chains were shared by two or more donors. Raw reads were error-corrected and collapsed into unique sequences by a nearest-neighbor algorithm in which closely related sequences were merged to remove PCR and sequencing errors. CDR3 sequences were aligned to IMGT reference sequences to assign V, D and J gene segments. For a sequence to be retained, a match of at least six nucleotides was required to both a V gene segment and a J gene segment. A rearrangement counted as productive if the CDR3 had no stop codons and remained in frame with V and J, and every other rearrangement counted as non-productive. Following IMGT convention, CDR3 was defined as the stretch from the second conserved V-encoded cysteine to the conserved J-encoded phenylalanine. Sequences without an unambiguous match to a single V gene segment were excluded from the earlier analysis of a few hundred of the donors. An earlier analysis of over 450 of the donors classified V segments as functional when productive rearrangements were above 56.7% and as segregating when the standard deviation between donors was above 5%. A statistical classification framework was built for diagnosing cytomegalovirus status from the catalog of TCR beta chain sequences. V and J gene assignment, in a later analysis, came from comparing TCR nucleotide sequences with IMGT/GENE-DB human TR gene sequences. A later analysis assigned CDR3 sequences and most-parsimonious VDJ recombination scenarios with the TCRdist pipeline. In a later analysis, each TCR beta chain was defined by its CDR3 amino acid sequence together with its V-gene family, and reads without a unique V-gene family were excluded. To address suspected cross-contamination and a sequencing artifact, a later analysis removed 592 highly shared, low-generation-probability nucleotide sequences. In a later analysis, a clonal expansion index for each public chain was calculated from normalized within-repertoire ranks of inferred template counts. Generation probabilities in a later analysis came from a VDJ recombination model fitted to out-of-frame rearrangements, and those results were checked against IGoR. Hypergeometric tests were used in a later analysis to score TCR-TCR, TCR-HLA and TCR-CMV co-occurrence, with a repertoire-size bias correction applied to the TCR pairs. In a later analysis, false discovery rates were estimated by permuting HLA or CMV assignments 20 times. A later analysis grouped co-occurring TCRs with DBSCAN, adding TCRdist sequence similarity when clustering within HLA-allele-positive subsets. For co-occurrence clustering, repertoires with fewer than 30,000 or more than 120,000 public chains were excluded, along with 5 or 6 repertoires with anomalous nucleotide sharing. This is the immuneACCESS table as TCRdb keeps it, with only in-frame sequences that have V and J called. A part of the clones is gone; compared with another copy, unresolved V genes explain less than half, and the rest is unexplained. V and J calls and clone size are those listed in that table; D and trimming were worked out from the DNA. In all, the sample holds approximately 280,000 clones, and approximately 90% of those were seen once. Of the sample, 2% to 3% is held by the ten largest clones.

This TCR was sampled from a woman younger than 35 in good health and CMV-seronegative. The chain employs TRBV6-1 and TRBJ1-1; a weak D assignment points to TRBD1 (6 bases agree). Sequencing input: PBMCs. The CDR3 corresponds to CASRQDSDDTEAFF. The nucleotide sequence is given as TGTGCCAGCAGACAGGACAGTGACGACACTGAAGCTTTCTTT.